This TCR beta chain originates from a study of T-cell memory formation after mild COVID-19. TCR alpha and TCR beta cDNA libraries with sample barcodes and UMIs came from 5'RACE using constant-segment primers. MiXCR was run by TCRdb on the 5' RACE reads, yielding one entry per CDR3 protein. The sample carries about 140,000 distinct CDR3 sequences, about 14% recorded once. This clonotype has a handful of counts. No antigen is known for it. CDR3 length equals 16 residues. With V trimmed by 5 bases and J by 0 bases, 4 bases remained unmatched. Germline assignment: CDR1 SGHVS and CDR2 FNYEAQ. Findings of the study overall: Confirmation of SARS-CoV-2 specificity was lacking for second-wave clones peaking day 37. Prior to infection, memory already included some responding clones, suggesting cross-reactive memory joined. Contracting CD4+ clones sat mainly in CM and EM; CD8+ in EMRA.

The TCR was taken from an adult woman who had mild COVID-19 (a few samples of this study predate the infection). Cell type and time point are not known. Specimen: PBMCs or a T cell subset sorted from them (not recorded which). The chain employs TRBV7-6 and TRBJ1-6, with 7 bases identical to TRBD1. The DNA for the CDR3 is TGTGCCAGCAGCCGGACAGGCCTCTCCTATAATTCACCCCTCCACTTT. The encoded protein is CASSRTGLSYNSPLHF.